This T cell receptor (beta chain) appears in the sequencing data of a study of blood T cells in healthy people across ages. Study-wide points: Getting older went along with TCR beta diversity per million T cells dropping roughly linearly.

A second PCR, run for roughly 6 to 11 cycles, used a sample-barcoded 5' primer plus a J-beta primer mix. TCRdb reanalysed the 5' RACE reads using MiXCR and keeps one entry per CDR3 protein. The table lists hundreds of thousands of distinct CDR3 sequences, less than 45% of them singletons. This clonotype has just one count. The antigen remains unidentified. Trimming cost V 3 bases and J 2 bases; bases outside gene matches: 6. Germline CDR1 and CDR2: MGHRA and YSYEKL. CDR3 length: 15 residues. The rearrangement joins TRBV4-1 to TRBJ2-7; TRBD2 agrees at 8 bases. This TCR derives from a man older than 75 in good health. Sample: blood. The CDR3 region is CASSHELGLAYEQYF. The CDR3 nucleotides are TGCGCCAGCAGCCATGAACTGGGACTAGCCTACGAGCAGTACTTC.